These T cell receptor beta chains were read from a single sample in a study of neurological immune-mediated disorders. One entry per CDR3 protein results from TCRdb running MiXCR on the 5' RACE reads. The sample lists some 30,000 distinct CDR3 sequences; around 14% were seen once. Sequenced input: PBMCs. The receptor set was obtained from a man between 65 and 85 years old in good health. The CDR3 runs from the conserved cysteine through the conserved F or W. A D gene is named only where the DNA matches it firmly. Size values are once, few and many counts, or a class for expanded clones, and some rows have none.

j_call: TRBJ1-2
v_call: TRBV11-3
d_call: -
clone_size: many
cdr3_aa: CASSRDNYGYTF
cdr3_nt: TGTGCCAGCAGCCGGGACAACTATGGCTACACCTTC

j_call: TRBJ2-2
v_call: TRBV12-3/TRBV12-4
d_call: -
clone_size: many
cdr3_aa: CASSLRSSWDITGELFF
cdr3_nt: TGTGCCAGCAGTTTAAGGTCTTCCTGGGATATCACCGGGGAGCTGTTTTTT

j_call: TRBJ2-7
v_call: TRBV20-1
d_call: -
clone_size: many
cdr3_aa: CSARKQGSNFEYF
cdr3_nt: TGCAGTGCTAGGAAACAGGGCTCGAATTTTGAGTACTTC

j_call: TRBJ2-3
v_call: TRBV7-2
d_call: -
clone_size: -
cdr3_aa: CASSDHLRDTQYF
cdr3_nt: TGTGCCAGCAGCGACCACTTGAGGGATACGCAGTATTTT

j_call: TRBJ2-7
v_call: TRBV9
d_call: TRBD2
clone_size: -
cdr3_aa: CASSVDGSGAYEQYF
cdr3_nt: TGTGCCAGCAGCGTAGATGGTAGCGGGGCCTACGAGCAGTACTTC

j_call: TRBJ2-1
v_call: TRBV18
d_call: TRBD2
clone_size: many
cdr3_aa: CASSRPGGRSDEQFF
cdr3_nt: TGTGCCAGCTCACGACCGGGGGGGAGATCAGATGAGCAGTTCTTC

j_call: TRBJ2-2
v_call: TRBV29-1
d_call: TRBD1
clone_size: many
cdr3_aa: CSVDETGGGNTGELFF
cdr3_nt: TGCAGCGTTGATGAGACAGGGGGCGGAAACACCGGGGAGCTGTTTTTT

j_call: TRBJ2-1
v_call: TRBV7-2
d_call: TRBD2
clone_size: many
cdr3_aa: CASSFISPSPSGGADEQFF
cdr3_nt: TGTGCCAGCAGCTTTATTTCTCCGTCCCCTAGCGGGGGGGCCGATGAGCAGTTCTTC

j_call: TRBJ1-2
v_call: TRBV6-5
d_call: TRBD1
clone_size: many
cdr3_aa: CASRERQGFNNYGYTF
cdr3_nt: TGTGCCAGCAGAGAAAGACAGGGGTTCAATAACTATGGCTACACCTTC

j_call: TRBJ2-2
v_call: TRBV9
d_call: -
clone_size: many
cdr3_aa: CASSVDPWAGELFF
cdr3_nt: TGTGCCAGCAGCGTAGACCCATGGGCCGGGGAGCTGTTTTTT

j_call: TRBJ1-2
v_call: TRBV20-1
d_call: TRBD1
clone_size: many
cdr3_aa: CSASGGTELYGYTF
cdr3_nt: TGCAGTGCTAGTGGTGGGACAGAGCTCTATGGCTACACCTTC

j_call: TRBJ2-5
v_call: TRBV7-7
d_call: -
clone_size: -
cdr3_aa: CASSLGETHYF
cdr3_nt: TGTGCCAGCAGTCTCGGGGAGACCCATTACTTC

j_call: TRBJ2-4
v_call: TRBV11-2
d_call: -
clone_size: many
cdr3_aa: CASSVQPTLGPKNIQYF
cdr3_nt: TGTGCCAGCAGCGTGCAACCAACGCTCGGGCCCAAAAACATTCAGTACTTC

j_call: TRBJ2-1
v_call: TRBV7-2
d_call: TRBD2
clone_size: many
cdr3_aa: CASSPYGGEQFF
cdr3_nt: TGTGCCAGCAGCCCCTACGGGGGGGAGCAGTTCTTC

j_call: TRBJ2-5
v_call: TRBV10-3
d_call: TRBD2
clone_size: many
cdr3_aa: CAISESRGLETQYF
cdr3_nt: TGTGCCATCAGTGAGTCGCGGGGGTTGGAGACCCAGTACTTC

j_call: TRBJ1-2
v_call: TRBV14
d_call: -
clone_size: many
cdr3_aa: CASSQGMIRANYGYTF
cdr3_nt: TGTGCCAGCAGCCAAGGGATGATTCGAGCTAACTATGGCTACACCTTC

j_call: TRBJ2-5
v_call: TRBV20-1
d_call: TRBD2
clone_size: many
cdr3_aa: CSAGLAGVQETQYF
cdr3_nt: TGCAGTGCTGGACTAGCGGGGGTACAAGAGACCCAGTACTTC

j_call: TRBJ2-7
v_call: TRBV20-1
d_call: TRBD1
clone_size: many
cdr3_aa: CSATFPGQGNEQYF
cdr3_nt: TGCAGTGCTACCTTTCCCGGACAGGGAAACGAGCAGTACTTC

j_call: TRBJ2-1
v_call: TRBV21-1
d_call: -
clone_size: -
cdr3_aa: CASSKDGEFPYNEQFF
cdr3_nt: TGTGCCAGCAGCAAAGATGGGGAATTTCCCTACAATGAGCAGTTCTTC

j_call: TRBJ2-1
v_call: TRBV5-1
d_call: TRBD2
clone_size: many
cdr3_aa: CASSLERGDGYNEQFF
cdr3_nt: TGCGCCAGCAGCTTGGAGCGGGGGGACGGGTACAATGAGCAGTTCTTC

j_call: TRBJ1-5
v_call: TRBV6-6
d_call: -
clone_size: many
cdr3_aa: CASQNYQPQHF
cdr3_nt: TGTGCCAGCCAGAACTATCAGCCCCAGCATTTT

j_call: TRBJ2-4
v_call: TRBV28
d_call: TRBD1
clone_size: many
cdr3_aa: CASSQGQDQNIQYF
cdr3_nt: TGTGCCAGCAGTCAAGGACAGGACCAAAACATTCAGTACTTC

j_call: TRBJ2-3
v_call: TRBV7-3
d_call: -
clone_size: many
cdr3_aa: CASSPRQLDTQYF
cdr3_nt: TGTGCCAGCAGCCCCAGACAGTTAGATACGCAGTATTTT

j_call: TRBJ2-7
v_call: TRBV18
d_call: -
clone_size: many
cdr3_aa: CASSPPFHHLGEQYF
cdr3_nt: TGTGCCAGCTCACCACCGTTCCACCATTTAGGCGAGCAGTACTTC

j_call: TRBJ2-3
v_call: TRBV5-1
d_call: -
clone_size: many
cdr3_aa: CASSPDISTDTQYF
cdr3_nt: TGCGCCAGCAGCCCTGACATAAGCACAGATACGCAGTATTTT

j_call: TRBJ2-1
v_call: TRBV5-1
d_call: TRBD2
clone_size: many
cdr3_aa: CASSLGTSGARAWNEQFF
cdr3_nt: TGCGCCAGCAGCTTGGGGACTAGCGGGGCCCGGGCGTGGAATGAGCAGTTCTTC

j_call: TRBJ2-1
v_call: TRBV20-1
d_call: TRBD2
clone_size: -
cdr3_aa: CSARVGSGRAGGNNEQFF
cdr3_nt: TGCAGTGCTAGAGTAGGGAGCGGGAGGGCCGGGGGGAACAATGAGCAGTTCTTC

j_call: TRBJ2-7
v_call: TRBV5-1
d_call: -
clone_size: many
cdr3_aa: CASSSADNWVYEQYF
cdr3_nt: TGCGCCAGCAGCTCAGCAGATAATTGGGTTTACGAGCAGTACTTC

j_call: TRBJ1-1
v_call: TRBV4-2
d_call: TRBD1
clone_size: many
cdr3_aa: CASSQGRTGSLNTEAFF
cdr3_nt: TGTGCCAGCAGCCAGGGCCGGACAGGGAGCCTGAACACTGAAGCTTTCTTT

j_call: TRBJ1-5
v_call: TRBV12-3/TRBV12-4
d_call: TRBD1
clone_size: many
cdr3_aa: CASTAGTAQPQHF
cdr3_nt: TGTGCCAGCACCGCTGGGACAGCACAGCCCCAGCATTTT

j_call: TRBJ2-4
v_call: TRBV5-1
d_call: TRBD1
clone_size: many
cdr3_aa: CASSRGQDDKNIQYF
cdr3_nt: TGCGCCAGCAGCAGGGGACAGGATGACAAAAACATTCAGTACTTC

j_call: TRBJ1-2
v_call: TRBV5-1
d_call: TRBD1
clone_size: many
cdr3_aa: CASSLTGQGSVYTF
cdr3_nt: TGCGCCAGCAGTTTAACCGGACAGGGGTCGGTCTACACCTTC

j_call: TRBJ2-1
v_call: TRBV5-1
d_call: TRBD2
clone_size: many
cdr3_aa: CASSLAAAGARNEQFF
cdr3_nt: TGCGCCAGCAGCTTGGCAGCAGCGGGAGCGAGGAATGAGCAGTTCTTC

j_call: TRBJ1-5
v_call: TRBV5-1
d_call: -
clone_size: many
cdr3_aa: CASILPGDISGNQPQHF
cdr3_nt: TGCGCCAGCATCCTGCCCGGGGACATTAGCGGCAATCAGCCCCAGCATTTT

j_call: TRBJ2-2
v_call: TRBV20-1
d_call: TRBD1
clone_size: many
cdr3_aa: CSAIDGQGGTGELFF
cdr3_nt: TGCAGTGCAATCGACGGACAGGGTGGGACCGGGGAGCTGTTTTTT

j_call: TRBJ2-7
v_call: TRBV29-1
d_call: -
clone_size: many
cdr3_aa: CSVALASSPYEQYF
cdr3_nt: TGCAGCGTTGCTCTGGCGTCCTCCCCCTACGAGCAGTACTTC

j_call: TRBJ2-7
v_call: TRBV5-1
d_call: -
clone_size: -
cdr3_aa: CASSGTENYEQYF
cdr3_nt: TGCGCCAGCAGCGGAACGGAGAACTACGAGCAGTACTTC

j_call: TRBJ1-2
v_call: TRBV7-2
d_call: -
clone_size: many
cdr3_aa: CASSFRGPNYGYTF
cdr3_nt: TGTGCCAGCAGCTTTCGGGGTCCTAACTATGGCTACACCTTC

j_call: TRBJ2-5
v_call: TRBV4-3
d_call: -
clone_size: once
cdr3_aa: CASSLAGGPKSETQYF
cdr3_nt: TGCGCCAGCAGCTTGGCAGGGGGGCCCAAATCGGAGACGCAGTACTTC

j_call: TRBJ1-1
v_call: TRBV12-3/TRBV12-4
d_call: -
clone_size: many
cdr3_aa: CASTPISVIDTEAFF
cdr3_nt: TGTGCCAGCACCCCGATCTCCGTGATTGACACTGAAGCTTTCTTT

j_call: TRBJ2-5
v_call: TRBV5-1
d_call: TRBD1
clone_size: -
cdr3_aa: CSSSNGDREETQYF
cdr3_nt: TGCTCCAGCAGCAATGGGGACAGGGAAGAGACCCAGTACTTC

j_call: TRBJ2-2
v_call: TRBV20-1
d_call: -
clone_size: many
cdr3_aa: CSASIGANTGELFF
cdr3_nt: TGCAGTGCTAGCATCGGCGCGAACACCGGGGAGCTGTTTTTT

j_call: TRBJ2-1
v_call: TRBV2
d_call: -
clone_size: many
cdr3_aa: CASADLYEQFF
cdr3_nt: TGTGCCAGCGCCGATTTATATGAGCAGTTCTTC

j_call: TRBJ2-3
v_call: TRBV20-1
d_call: TRBD2
clone_size: many
cdr3_aa: CSARDQSGTSGGGVTQYF
cdr3_nt: TGCAGTGCTAGAGATCAAAGTGGGACTAGCGGGGGGGGGGTTACGCAGTATTTT

j_call: TRBJ1-2
v_call: TRBV20-1
d_call: -
clone_size: many
cdr3_aa: CSARDSGYYGYTF
cdr3_nt: TGCAGTGCTAGAGATTCAGGGTACTATGGCTACACCTTC

j_call: TRBJ1-5
v_call: TRBV12-3/TRBV12-4
d_call: -
clone_size: many
cdr3_aa: CAISQGDSNQPQHF
cdr3_nt: TGTGCCATTTCACAGGGAGATAGCAATCAGCCCCAGCATTTT

j_call: TRBJ2-5
v_call: TRBV7-6
d_call: -
clone_size: many
cdr3_aa: CASSPLEKGRGQETQYF
cdr3_nt: TGTGCCAGCAGCCCGCTGGAGAAGGGTAGGGGTCAAGAGACCCAGTACTTC

j_call: TRBJ2-7
v_call: TRBV12-3/TRBV12-4
d_call: TRBD1
clone_size: many
cdr3_aa: CASNPTGRTYEQYF
cdr3_nt: TGTGCCAGCAATCCGACAGGGCGCACCTACGAGCAGTACTTC

j_call: TRBJ1-1
v_call: TRBV28
d_call: -
clone_size: many
cdr3_aa: CASSSITEAFF
cdr3_nt: TGTGCCAGCAGTTCAATCACTGAAGCTTTCTTT

j_call: TRBJ1-1
v_call: TRBV12-3/TRBV12-4
d_call: -
clone_size: many
cdr3_aa: CASSPLNPMNTEAFF
cdr3_nt: TGTGCCAGCAGCCCTCTAAATCCCATGAACACTGAAGCTTTCTTT

j_call: TRBJ2-2
v_call: TRBV12-3/TRBV12-4
d_call: -
clone_size: many
cdr3_aa: CASSWDTNTGELFF
cdr3_nt: TGTGCCAGCAGTTGGGACACGAACACCGGGGAGCTGTTTTTT

j_call: TRBJ2-1
v_call: TRBV5-1
d_call: -
clone_size: -
cdr3_aa: CASKEGGYEQFF
cdr3_nt: TGCGCCAGCAAGGAGGGGGGGTATGAGCAGTTCTTC

j_call: TRBJ1-1
v_call: TRBV9
d_call: -
clone_size: -
cdr3_aa: CASSVSDTEAFF
cdr3_nt: TGTGCCAGCAGCGTTTCGGACACTGAAGCTTTCTTT

j_call: TRBJ2-3
v_call: TRBV20-1
d_call: TRBD1
clone_size: -
cdr3_aa: CSARDLFQDRGRTDTRYF
cdr3_nt: TGTAGTGCTAGAGATCTTTTCCAGGACAGGGGGCGGACAGATACGCGGTATTTT

j_call: TRBJ2-3
v_call: TRBV20-1
d_call: -
clone_size: many
cdr3_aa: CSASSLGDTQYF
cdr3_nt: TGCAGTGCCTCCTCGCTGGGAGATACGCAGTATTTT

j_call: TRBJ2-1
v_call: TRBV5-1
d_call: -
clone_size: many
cdr3_aa: CASSLAGIGLSNEQFF
cdr3_nt: TGCGCCAGCAGCTTGGCTGGGATTGGGCTTTCTAATGAGCAGTTCTTC